The source of this T cell receptor beta chain is a study of T cells in Graves' hyperthyroidism and ophthalmopathy. About the study: Specimen type is peripheral blood, collected at initial diagnosis prior to any treatment.

The sample holds many counts of this clonotype. No antigen is known for it. Study results and caveats: For ophthalmopathy, model prediction preceded onset by a median approximately 6 months. Expanded thyroid clonotypes (above 0.001) were mostly also found in blood.

Using RNA transcripts as the source, TCR beta CDR3 regions were amplified. TCR CDR3 underwent first-round RT-PCR with the HTBI primer set. TCRdb reprocessed the multiplex PCR reads via MiXCR and lists one record per CDR3 protein. The table lists about 720,000 distinct CDR3 sequences, 15% to 20% of them singletons. After removal of 1 base from V and 4 bases from J, the junction contained 4 bases not matched to a gene. The CDR3 covers 15 residues. PBMCs were obtained from about 9.9 ml fresh peripheral blood. The sample taken for sequencing was blood. This clonotype was obtained from a man between 18 and 35 years old with Graves' hyperthyroidism. The chain uses TRBV12-3 or TRBV12-4 and TRBJ2-5; 9 positions match TRBD2. This chain's CDR3 is CASSLGGRAPETQYF. The CDR3 coding sequence is TGTGCCAGCAGTTTAGGCGGGAGGGCCCCAGAGACCCAGTACTTC.